The 12 T cell receptor beta chains reported below all come from one sample, sequenced in a study of cytomegalovirus exposure and HLA in healthy donors. Primers included in the PCR were 60 Vbeta and 13 Jbeta primers. Assay used: immunoSEQ multiplex PCR; TCRdb lists only in-frame clones, some missing. Here the sample spans 150,000 to 180,000 clones, over 65% being singletons. The sample comprised PBMCs. These receptors were collected from a man younger than 45 in good health and CMV-seronegative.

The chain couples TRBV19 to TRBJ1-2; tentatively, D is TRBD1 (5 bases). Looked up from germline, CDR1 is LNHDA and CDR2 is SQIVND (reference sequence). V was clipped by 9 bases and J by 3 bases, with 17 bases between them. CDR3 length equals 14 residues. The CDR3 region has the DNA TGTGCCAGCGTCCTTATGGCGGGGCACTATGGCTACACCTTC. The encoded protein is CASVLMAGHYGYTF.

V usage is TRBV9 and J usage is TRBJ2-1; 11 bases match TRBD1. There are 16 residues in the CDR3. V shed 3 bases and J 5 bases; nucleotides not matched to a gene: 7. Germline V gene sequence: CDR1 SGDLS, CDR2 YYNGEE. The CDR3 is CASSDPWDRGDNEQFF. The CDR3 DNA reads as TGTGCCAGCAGCGACCCCTGGGACAGGGGGGACAATGAGCAGTTCTTC.

This chain links TRBV4-3 with TRBJ2-3; 7 bases line up with TRBD1. The CDR3 runs 13 residues. Germline trimming cut 5 bases from V and 4 bases from J; bases unmatched to any gene: 3. Germline CDR1 and CDR2: LGHNA and YSLEER. The CDR3 sequence is CASSATGPDTQYF. The CDR3 coding sequence is TGCGCCAGCAGCGCGACAGGGCCAGATACGCAGTATTTT.

The chain combines TRBV19 with TRBJ1-5; D might be TRBD1 (5 bases). Germline lookup yields CDR1 LNHDA and CDR2 SQIVND (reference sequence). V was pared by 5 bases and J by 3 bases, with 11 bases between. The CDR3 sequence is 14 residues long. The CDR3 loop reads CASSQGSNNQPQHF. The CDR3 region has the DNA TGTGCCAGTAGTCAGGGATCTAACAATCAGCCCCAGCATTTT. The full variable domain, in which reference TRBV19 and TRBJ1-5 provide the parts outside the CDR3, is DGGITQSPKYLFRKEGQNVTLSCEQNLNHDAMYWYRQDPGQGLRLIYYSQIVNDFQKGDIAEGYSVSREKKESFPLTVTSAQKNPTAFYLCASSQGSNNQPQHFGDGTRLSIL.

The chain is built from TRBV7-6 and TRBJ1-2; TRBD1 matches 8 bases. V shed 4 bases, J shed 4 bases, and the junction held 2 bases outside the gene matches. The CDR3 consists of 13 residues. CDR1 SGHVS and CDR2 FNYEAQ come from the germline V gene. The chain's CDR3 is CASSSGQVYGYTF. CDR3 bases: TGTGCCAGCAGCTCGGGACAGGTCTATGGCTACACCTTC. Full variable domain (rest looked up from reference TRBV7-6 and TRBJ1-2): GAGVSQSPRYKVTKRGQDVALRCDPISGHVSLYWYRQALGQGPEFLTYFNYEAQQDKSGLPNDRFSAERPEGSISTLTIQRTEQRDSAMYRCASSSGQVYGYTFGSGTRLTVV.

J is TRBJ2-2 and V is TRBV5-4, with a possible D match to TRBD1 (7 bases). The CDR3 contains 17 residues. The V end lost 4 bases, the J end lost 4 bases, and 20 bases lay between the germline ends. Germline V gives CDR1 SGHNT, CDR2 YYREEE (reference sequence). The CDR3 DNA is TGTGCCAGCAGCAGGGATGCCAGGGGGGCGGGCACCGGGGAGCTGTTTTTT. Translating gives CASSRDARGAGTGELFF.

CDR3 nucleotides: TGTGCCAGCAGCTTATTAATGGAAGGGGGTGAAGCTTTCTTT. Residues: CASSLLMEGGEAFF. The rearrangement joins TRBV7-2 to TRBJ1-1; D perhaps matches TRBD1 (6 bases). This CDR3 has 14 residues. V was cut by 2 bases and J by 7 bases, with 14 bases left in between. CDR1 is SGHTA, CDR2 FQGNSA, per germline.

This clone came up a few times. A read error may produce the germline difference seen at one junction end. The J gene is TRBJ1-2, the V gene TRBV4-2, with 7 bases fitting TRBD1. Per the germline V gene, CDR1 is LGHNA and CDR2 is YNFKEQ. CDR3 length equals 16 residues. The CDR3 DNA follows: TGTGCCAGCAGCCAAGAACGGGACAGCAGTCTCTATGGCTACCCCTTC. This encodes CASSQERDSSLYGYPF.

CDR3 bases: TGCAGCGTTGAGATAGAGGGATTGTTCTTC. It yields the protein CSVEIEGLFF. The chain employs TRBV29-1 and TRBJ2-1, with D possibly matching TRBD2 (5 bases). The V end was cut by 3 bases, the J end by 15 bases, with 12 bases between. The germline V gene has CDR1 SQVTM and CDR2 ANQGSEA. The CDR3 runs to 10 residues.

The V gene is TRBV11-2, the J gene TRBJ1-1; tentatively, D is TRBD1 (6 bases). Germline lookup yields CDR1 SGHAT and CDR2 FQNNGV. The CDR3 spans 13 residues. The V gene lost 1 base and the J gene lost 7 bases, with 10 bases spanning the gap. CDR3 bases: TGTGCCAGCAGCTTAGGGGTCAGGGGTGAAGCTTTCTTT. This encodes CASSLGVRGEAFF.

This clone appeared a few times. The chain couples TRBV7-9 to TRBJ1-1, with TRBD1 matching 7 bases. V trimming: 5 bases; J trimming: 4 bases; junction bases outside the gene matches: 7. CDR1 and CDR2 from the germline V gene are SEHNR and FQNEAQ (reference sequence). CDR3 size: 14 residues. As DNA, the CDR3 is TGTGCCAGCAGCCCAACAGGGGTTTTCACTGAAGCTTTCTTT. Protein: CASSPTGVFTEAFF.

This clone was detected only once. The V gene is TRBV27, the J gene TRBJ2-5; 9 bases line up with TRBD1. The J call may be in error: the DNA end matches TRBJ2-7 better. CDR3 size: 13 residues. Germline lookup yields CDR1 MNHEY and CDR2 SMNVEV (reference sequence). The DNA for the CDR3 is TGTGCCAGCAGAGACAGGGGGGACTACGAGCAGTACTTC. It translates to CASRDRGDYEQYF.